Listed below are T cell receptor beta chains from one sample, sequenced in a study of cytomegalovirus exposure and HLA in healthy donors. Sequenced by immunoSEQ multiplex PCR; TCRdb stores in-frame clones only, minus some. The repertoire holds some 160,000 clones, with over 60% as singletons. The sequencing sample was made of PBMCs. The receptors were gathered from a woman between 40 and 50 years old in good health and CMV-seronegative. CDR3s include the opening cysteine and the closing phenylalanine or tryptophan. D genes are given only for firm matches. Clone size is stated in some rows and not others, as once, few, many or a class when expanded.

V gene	D gene	J gene	clone size	CDR3 protein	CDR3 DNA
TRBV2	TRBD1	TRBJ1-1	few	CATVRDRNTEAFF	TGTGCCACCGTCCGGGACAGGAACACTGAAGCTTTCTTT
TRBV27	TRBD1	TRBJ1-2	.	CASSMQGVNYGYTF	TGTGCCAGCAGTATGCAGGGGGTAAACTATGGCTACACCTTC
TRBV6-5	TRBD1	TRBJ1-2	.	CASSSGTGRIYGYTF	TGTGCCAGCAGTTCCGGGACAGGAAGAATTTATGGCTACACCTTC
TRBV2	.	TRBJ1-1	.	CASRRGTTEAFF	TGTGCCAGCAGGCGGGGGACCACTGAAGCTTTCTTT
TRBV5-1	.	TRBJ2-1	.	CASSPQVGSSYNEQFF	TGCGCCAGCAGCCCCCAAGTGGGCAGCTCCTACAATGAGCAGTTCTTC
TRBV11-2	.	TRBJ1-2	.	CASSTPRTGGLDYGYTF	TGTGCCAGCAGCACTCCCCGGACCGGGGGGCTGGACTATGGCTACACCTTC
TRBV7-9	.	TRBJ2-2	.	CASIRGAGTGELFF	TGTGCCAGCATCCGGGGGGCAGGGACCGGGGAGCTGTTTTTT
TRBV5-6	.	TRBJ1-4	.	CASSWAERHEKLFF	TGTGCCAGCAGCTGGGCAGAGAGACATGAAAAACTGTTTTTT
TRBV5-1	TRBD2	TRBJ2-7	.	CASSLAGTGGIYEQYF	TGCGCCAGCAGCTTGGCCGGAACGGGGGGAATCTACGAGCAGTACTTC
TRBV7-8	TRBD1	TRBJ2-1	.	CASSLKGDSSYNEQFF	TGTGCCAGCAGCTTGAAAGGGGACAGCTCCTACAATGAGCAGTTCTTC
TRBV27	.	TRBJ1-2	.	CASRTGGGNYGYTF	TGTGCCAGCAGAACGGGAGGCGGAAACTATGGCTACACCTTC
TRBV28	.	TRBJ1-5	.	CASRLLYSNQPQHF	TGTGCCAGCAGGCTCCTCTATAGCAATCAGCCCCAGCATTTT
TRBV7-9	TRBD1	TRBJ2-1	.	CASSLADRYNEQFF	TGTGCCAGCAGCTTAGCGGACAGGTACAATGAGCAGTTCTTC
TRBV6-5	TRBD1	TRBJ2-7	.	CASSYSIGGHEQYF	TGTGCCAGCAGTTACTCGATAGGGGGCCACGAGCAGTACTTC
TRBV10-1	.	TRBJ2-7	.	CASSESIILSPYEQYF	TGCGCCAGCAGTGAGTCGATTATACTTAGCCCCTACGAGCAGTACTTC
TRBV19	.	TRBJ2-7	.	CASSIGRGSSYEQYF	TGTGCCAGTAGTATAGGACGAGGGAGCTCCTACGAGCAGTACTTC
TRBV5-4	TRBD2	TRBJ2-3	few	CASSSAASGGDTQYF	TGTGCCAGCAGCTCGGCGGCTAGCGGGGGAGATACGCAGTATTTT
TRBV6-6	TRBD1	TRBJ2-3	.	CASREGGSDTQYF	TGTGCCAGCCGGGAAGGGGGCTCAGATACGCAGTATTTT
TRBV25-1	.	TRBJ1-5	.	CASSESGSGQPQHF	TGTGCCAGCAGTGAATCAGGGTCTGGTCAGCCCCAGCATTTT
TRBV2	TRBD1	TRBJ1-5	once	CASSRDREGRNQPQHF	TGTGCCAGCAGCCGGGACAGGGAAGGGCGCAATCAGCCCCAGCATTTT
TRBV28	.	TRBJ1-1	.	CASSPLGQGNTEAFF	TGTGCCAGCAGTCCCCTCGGGCAGGGTAACACTGAAGCTTTCTTT
TRBV29-1	TRBD1	TRBJ2-7	.	CSVRQGNYEQYF	TGCAGCGTGCGACAGGGAAACTACGAGCAGTACTTC
TRBV6-5	.	TRBJ1-2	.	CASSSTGRNYGYTF	TGTGCCAGCAGTTCGACAGGCCGCAACTATGGCTACACCTTC
TRBV11-2	.	TRBJ2-7	.	CASSSVRREQYF	TGTGCCAGCAGCTCCGTGAGGCGGGAGCAGTACTTC
TRBV5-1	.	TRBJ1-1	few	CASRIQEDTEAFF	TGCGCCAGCAGGATCCAGGAGGACACTGAAGCTTTCTTT
TRBV6-5	.	TRBJ1-2	.	CASSKKLQGPYGYTF	TGTGCCAGCAGTAAGAAACTACAGGGCCCCTATGGCTACACCTTC